These 5 T cell receptor beta chains were sequenced from one sample in a study of CD8+ T cells in alopecia areata. RNA extraction was followed by reverse transcription into cDNA, which acted as the sequencing template. Assay used: immunoSEQ multiplex PCR; TCRdb lists only in-frame clones, some missing. Sampling found approximately 300,000 clones, none seen once. The sorting of pooled cutaneous lymph node cells relied on CD4, CD8alpha, NKG2D, NKG2ACE and other markers. Sequenced material: CD4+ T cells sorted from a lymph node. The receptor source for this set is a C3H/HeJ mouse with alopecia areata. For this mouse line, the MHC haplotype is H2-k.

Turning to this clone: Here the gene names and germline are mouse. The read gets to within 4 residues of the CDR3 end, and the germline J gene fills in the rest. V gene TRBV13-3 combines with J gene TRBJ2-2; D gene uncertain. This CDR3 region has 13 residues. The ends were cut back, 3 bases at V and 3 bases at J, with 6 bases in the middle. Germline CDR1 reads NNHDY; CDR2 reads SYVADS. CDR3 loop: CASSAQDTGQLYF. The sequenced part of the CDR3 DNA is TGTGCCAGCAGTGCCCAGGACACCGGG.

This clone was counted only a few times. Here the gene names and germline are mouse. The CDR3 goes on 4 residues after the read ends, and that part is filled in from the germline J gene. This same CDR3 is encoded by further DNA sequences in the sample. The chain links TRBV1 to TRBJ2-3; 10 nucleotides match TRBD2. Trimming at V came to 5 bases and at J to 0 bases, leaving 2 bases not matched to a gene. Germline V gives CDR1 NSQYPW, CDR2 LRSPGD (reference sequence). The CDR3 runs 15 residues. The CDR3 sequence is CTCSPGGASAETLYF. The CDR3 bases that were read are TGCACCTGCAGTCCTGGGGGGGCGAGTGCAGAA.

On this clone: The germline and genes are mouse ones. The read ends 4 residues before the CDR3 terminus; that terminus is restored from the germline J gene. The sample has other DNA sequences that encode this CDR3 too. The chain links TRBV13-3 to TRBJ2-2; 11 bases fit TRBD1. Germline V gene sequence: CDR1 NNHDY, CDR2 SYVADS. This CDR3 has 14 residues. V trimming: 5 bases; J trimming: 3 bases; junction bases outside the gene matches: 0. The DNA read from the CDR3 is TGTGCCAGCAGGGACAGGGGGCACACCGGG. Residues: CASRDRGHTG. The CDR3 reads in full as CASRDRGHTGQLYF.

This clone came up a few times. These gene names are mouse names. The CDR3 end lies 4 residues beyond the end of the read and is filled in from the germline J gene. Other DNA sequences of this sample code for an identical CDR3. V gene TRBV5 combines with J gene TRBJ2-4, with 10 bases identical to TRBD1. Per germline, CDR1 LGHNA and CDR2 YNLKQL (reference sequence). The CDR3 runs 14 residues. The covered CDR3 bases are TGTGCCAGCAGCCAAGGGACAGGGGGAAAC. This codes for CASSQGTGGN. The entire CDR3 is CASSQGTGGNTLYF.

This clone turned up a few times. Any gene name here is a mouse gene name. The sequenced fragment ends 4 residues before the CDR3 boundary, so the rest is inferred from the germline J gene. Other DNA sequences from this sample encode an identical CDR3 as well. The chain is built from TRBV1 and TRBJ2-1; 8 bases agree with TRBD1. CDR1 and CDR2 (germline): NSQYPW, LRSPGD (reference sequence). After removal of 3 bases from V and 1 base from J, the junction contained 2 bases not matched to a gene. CDR3 size: 15 residues. CDR3 DNA (partial): TGCACCTGCAGTGCTGGGACAGGAAACTATGCT. Amino acid sequence: CTCSAGTGNYA. The full CDR3 sequence reads CTCSAGTGNYAEQFF.